The rows below give T cell receptor beta chains drawn from one sample of a study of cytotoxic CD8 clonotypes in ibrutinib-treated CLL. Sequencing was performed with immunoSEQ multiplex PCR; in TCRdb, only in-frame clones are kept and a portion is missing. The profile shows approximately 45,000 clones, 60% to 80% of them singletons. The sequenced sample was PBMCs, obtained after 12 months of ibrutinib treatment. The receptors here all came from a human donor with chronic lymphocytic leukemia. Both conserved end residues are part of each CDR3. The order of the fields is clone size, J gene, V gene, D gene, CDR3 DNA, CDR3 protein. The D gene is left open where the match is weak. The size of a clone is reported for some rows only, either as once, few or many, or as a class for expanded clones.

clone size: -
J gene: TRBJ1-6
V gene: TRBV2
D gene: -
CDR3 DNA: TGTGCCAGCAGCAAGAGACAGCGGGATAATTCACCCCTCCACTTT
CDR3 protein: CASSKRQRDNSPLHF

clone size: -
J gene: TRBJ2-7
V gene: TRBV6-4
D gene: -
CDR3 DNA: TGTGCCAGCAGTGAGGGGACTGGAGCCTACGAGCAGTACTTC
CDR3 protein: CASSEGTGAYEQYF

clone size: -
J gene: TRBJ2-5
V gene: TRBV11-3
D gene: TRBD2
CDR3 DNA: TGTGCCAGCAGCTTAGGATCCGCGGGGGACCTACAAGAGACCCAGTACTTC
CDR3 protein: CASSLGSAGDLQETQYF

clone size: -
J gene: TRBJ1-2
V gene: TRBV19
D gene: -
CDR3 DNA: TGTGCCAGTAGTATAGGTGACCCAACTAACTATGGCTACACCTTC
CDR3 protein: CASSIGDPTNYGYTF

clone size: -
J gene: TRBJ1-1
V gene: TRBV5-1
D gene: TRBD1
CDR3 DNA: TGCGCCAGCAGCAGGCCGGACAGGGAAGCTTTCTTT
CDR3 protein: CASSRPDREAFF

clone size: few
J gene: TRBJ1-2
V gene: TRBV5-1
D gene: -
CDR3 DNA: TGCGCCAGCAGCTTGGCCGGATATGGCTACACCTTC
CDR3 protein: CASSLAGYGYTF

clone size: few
J gene: TRBJ1-6
V gene: TRBV7-2
D gene: -
CDR3 DNA: TGTGCCAGCAGCCCCATTAATTCACCCCTCCACTTT
CDR3 protein: CASSPINSPLHF

clone size: -
J gene: TRBJ2-7
V gene: TRBV7-9
D gene: -
CDR3 DNA: TGTGCCAGCAGGTCCGCCTACGAGCAGTACTTC
CDR3 protein: CASRSAYEQYF

clone size: -
J gene: TRBJ2-3
V gene: TRBV4-1
D gene: TRBD1
CDR3 DNA: TGCGCCAGCAGCCGGACAGGGATCGAGGCCACAGATACGCAGTATTTT
CDR3 protein: CASSRTGIEATDTQYF

clone size: -
J gene: TRBJ2-7
V gene: TRBV2
D gene: TRBD2
CDR3 DNA: TGTGCCAGCAGTCGCCTGAACCCTAGCGGGGGGACCGAGCAGTACTTC
CDR3 protein: CASSRLNPSGGTEQYF

clone size: -
J gene: TRBJ2-7
V gene: TRBV18
D gene: TRBD1
CDR3 DNA: TGTGCCAGCTCACCTGGGACAGGGGTCGGCGAGCAGTACTTC
CDR3 protein: CASSPGTGVGEQYF

clone size: few
J gene: TRBJ2-3
V gene: TRBV19
D gene: -
CDR3 DNA: TGTGCCAGTAGTATAGTTCCCGCCTGGGATACGCAGTATTTT
CDR3 protein: CASSIVPAWDTQYF

clone size: -
J gene: TRBJ1-1
V gene: TRBV5-1
D gene: TRBD1
CDR3 DNA: TGCGCCAGCAGCTTGGGGGACAGGGGGCGACGCACTGAAGCTTTCTTT
CDR3 protein: CASSLGDRGRRTEAFF

clone size: -
J gene: TRBJ1-4
V gene: TRBV28
D gene: -
CDR3 DNA: TGTGCCAGCAGTTTCTCTACAGGGTCAACTAATGAAAAACTGTTTTTT
CDR3 protein: CASSFSTGSTNEKLFF

clone size: -
J gene: TRBJ2-3
V gene: TRBV20-1
D gene: -
CDR3 DNA: TGCAGTGCGGAACGGGATTTTGCGCAGTATTTT
CDR3 protein: CSAERDFAQYF

clone size: -
J gene: TRBJ2-7
V gene: TRBV19
D gene: -
CDR3 DNA: TGTGCCAGTAGTATACGAGAGGGACATCCCTACGAGCAGTACTTC
CDR3 protein: CASSIREGHPYEQYF

clone size: -
J gene: TRBJ1-1
V gene: TRBV9
D gene: TRBD1
CDR3 DNA: TGTGCCAGCAGCGTAGCCCAAGGACAGGGGGCCACTGAAGCTTTCTTT
CDR3 protein: CASSVAQGQGATEAFF

clone size: -
J gene: TRBJ1-1
V gene: TRBV5-1
D gene: -
CDR3 DNA: TGCGCCAGCAGCCCCGCCAACTACTCGTGGGGGTTTGGAACTGAAGCTTTCTTT
CDR3 protein: CASSPANYSWGFGTEAFF

clone size: -
J gene: TRBJ1-6
V gene: TRBV19
D gene: -
CDR3 DNA: TGTGCCAGTAGTTCTCCCCTGTGGGGGGGCGAGAATTCACCCCTCCACTTT
CDR3 protein: CASSSPLWGGENSPLHF

clone size: -
J gene: TRBJ2-5
V gene: TRBV7-3
D gene: -
CDR3 DNA: TGTGCCAGCAGCACCCCAAGGCGACCACCGGGGGAGACCCAGTACTTC
CDR3 protein: CASSTPRRPPGETQYF

clone size: -
J gene: TRBJ1-4
V gene: TRBV13
D gene: TRBD1
CDR3 DNA: TGTGCCAGCAGCTTAGGCTCCGGGGACAGGGAAAAACTGTTTTTT
CDR3 protein: CASSLGSGDREKLFF

clone size: -
J gene: TRBJ1-1
V gene: TRBV29-1
D gene: -
CDR3 DNA: TGCAGCGTCAGGACAGTTTCAGGCATCGGAGCTTTCTTT
CDR3 protein: CSVRTVSGIGAFF

clone size: few
J gene: TRBJ2-7
V gene: TRBV6-5
D gene: -
CDR3 DNA: TGTGCCAGCAGTTACTCCTGGGACGTCGGCGAGCAGTACTTC
CDR3 protein: CASSYSWDVGEQYF

clone size: -
J gene: TRBJ1-1
V gene: TRBV6-5
D gene: -
CDR3 DNA: TGTGCCAGCAGTTATGACGGGGTGGACACTGAAGCTTTCTTT
CDR3 protein: CASSYDGVDTEAFF

clone size: -
J gene: TRBJ2-7
V gene: TRBV2
D gene: -
CDR3 DNA: TGTGCCAGCAGGGGAGGAGGGGGTAACTCCTACGAGCAGTACTTC
CDR3 protein: CASRGGGGNSYEQYF

clone size: -
J gene: TRBJ1-1
V gene: TRBV7-3
D gene: -
CDR3 DNA: TGTGCCAGCAGCCCTGGCAGAGGCACTGAAGCTTTCTTT
CDR3 protein: CASSPGRGTEAFF

clone size: -
J gene: TRBJ1-6
V gene: TRBV11-2
D gene: -
CDR3 DNA: TGTGCCAGCAGCTTAAAGCAGCCCTATAATTCACCCCTCCACTTT
CDR3 protein: CASSLKQPYNSPLHF

clone size: -
J gene: TRBJ2-3
V gene: TRBV7-9
D gene: -
CDR3 DNA: TGTGCCAGCAGCTTCGAAGGTCAACCCACAGATACGCAGTATTTT
CDR3 protein: CASSFEGQPTDTQYF

clone size: -
J gene: TRBJ1-3
V gene: TRBV19
D gene: TRBD1
CDR3 DNA: TGTGCCAGTAGTGCGACAGGGCGCTCTGGAAACACCATATATTTT
CDR3 protein: CASSATGRSGNTIYF

clone size: -
J gene: TRBJ1-3
V gene: TRBV6-1
D gene: -
CDR3 DNA: TGTGCCAGCAGTGATAGGTCAGGGTGGTTCTCTGGAAACACCATATATTTT
CDR3 protein: CASSDRSGWFSGNTIYF

clone size: -
J gene: TRBJ1-1
V gene: TRBV7-8
D gene: -
CDR3 DNA: TGTGCCAGCAGCTTATTGTTAGTTCGGGGGCGGACGAACACTGAAGCTTTCTTT
CDR3 protein: CASSLLLVRGRTNTEAFF

clone size: -
J gene: TRBJ2-7
V gene: TRBV5-1
D gene: -
CDR3 DNA: TGCGCCAGCAGCTCGTATTATGGAGGGGGCGGCTACGAGCAGTACTTC
CDR3 protein: CASSSYYGGGGYEQYF

clone size: -
J gene: TRBJ2-7
V gene: TRBV19
D gene: TRBD1
CDR3 DNA: TGTGCCAGTAGTAGAGAGGGACAGGGCGGCTCCTACGAGCAGTACTTC
CDR3 protein: CASSREGQGGSYEQYF

clone size: -
J gene: TRBJ1-3
V gene: TRBV6-5
D gene: -
CDR3 DNA: TGTGCCAGTACAGCCTCCTCTGGAAACACCATATATTTT
CDR3 protein: CASTASSGNTIYF

clone size: -
J gene: TRBJ2-3
V gene: TRBV29-1
D gene: -
CDR3 DNA: TGCAGCGTTGAACTAGCGTCGGAAGATACGCAGTATTTT
CDR3 protein: CSVELASEDTQYF

clone size: -
J gene: TRBJ1-4
V gene: TRBV7-2
D gene: -
CDR3 DNA: TGTGCCAGCAGCGCCTACAGGGAGGCTAATGAAAAACTGTTTTTT
CDR3 protein: CASSAYREANEKLFF

clone size: -
J gene: TRBJ2-7
V gene: TRBV5-1
D gene: -
CDR3 DNA: TGCGCCAGCAGCTTTATGCAGGGGAGCGAGCAGTACTTC
CDR3 protein: CASSFMQGSEQYF

clone size: -
J gene: TRBJ1-1
V gene: TRBV28
D gene: -
CDR3 DNA: TGTGCCAGCAGGACCGCAGGGCTCCACACTGAAGCTTTCTTT
CDR3 protein: CASRTAGLHTEAFF

clone size: few
J gene: TRBJ1-2
V gene: TRBV7-9
D gene: TRBD1
CDR3 DNA: TGTGCCAGCAGCCTTGACAGGGTAAAGGGCTACACCTTC
CDR3 protein: CASSLDRVKGYTF

clone size: once
J gene: TRBJ2-7
V gene: TRBV7-2
D gene: -
CDR3 DNA: TGTGCCAGCAGCTCAGCTATCGGACCGTACGAGCAGTACTTC
CDR3 protein: CASSSAIGPYEQYF

clone size: -
J gene: TRBJ2-3
V gene: TRBV5-1
D gene: -
CDR3 DNA: TGCGCCAGCAGCTTGGCCTTGTTTGGGGGGCTCGGTACAGATACGCAGTATTTT
CDR3 protein: CASSLALFGGLGTDTQYF

clone size: -
J gene: TRBJ1-2
V gene: TRBV28
D gene: -
CDR3 DNA: TGTGCCAGCAGAAGGGTGGAGGACTATGGCTACACCTTC
CDR3 protein: CASRRVEDYGYTF

clone size: -
J gene: TRBJ1-2
V gene: TRBV2
D gene: -
CDR3 DNA: TGTGCCAGCAGAGGGGTAGGGGGAATTTATTATGGCTACACCTTC
CDR3 protein: CASRGVGGIYYGYTF

clone size: -
J gene: TRBJ2-1
V gene: TRBV2
D gene: TRBD2
CDR3 DNA: TGTGCCAGCAGCTCGGGGGGAGGCCGCCAGCAGTTCTTC
CDR3 protein: CASSSGGGRQQFF

clone size: -
J gene: TRBJ1-2
V gene: TRBV19
D gene: -
CDR3 DNA: TGTGCCACACAGCTTGGGCAGTTCTATGGCTACACCTTC
CDR3 protein: CATQLGQFYGYTF